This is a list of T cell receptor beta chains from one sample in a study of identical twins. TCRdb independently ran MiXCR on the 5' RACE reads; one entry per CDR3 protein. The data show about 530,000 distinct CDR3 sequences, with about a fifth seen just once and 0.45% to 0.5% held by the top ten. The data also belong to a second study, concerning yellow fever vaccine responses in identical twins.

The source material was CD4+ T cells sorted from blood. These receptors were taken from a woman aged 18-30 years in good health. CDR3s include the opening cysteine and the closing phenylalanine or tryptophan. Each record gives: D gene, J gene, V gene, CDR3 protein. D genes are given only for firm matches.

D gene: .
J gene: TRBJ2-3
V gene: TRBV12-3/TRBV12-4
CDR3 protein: CASSMSSPGDTQYF

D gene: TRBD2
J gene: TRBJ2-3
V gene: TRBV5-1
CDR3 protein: CASSSLAGHTDTQYF

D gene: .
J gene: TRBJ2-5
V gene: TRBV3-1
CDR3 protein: CASSQVLQDQETQYF

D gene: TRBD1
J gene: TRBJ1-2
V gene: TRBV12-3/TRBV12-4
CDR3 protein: CASSPGTGATF

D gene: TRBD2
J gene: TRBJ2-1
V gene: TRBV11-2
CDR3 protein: CASSLAASGYEQFF

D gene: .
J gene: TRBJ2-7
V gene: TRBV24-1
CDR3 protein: CATSDTKTYSHSYEQYF

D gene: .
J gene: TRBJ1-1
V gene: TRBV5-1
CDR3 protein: CASSRTGEEAFF

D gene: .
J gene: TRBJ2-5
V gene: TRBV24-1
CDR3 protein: CATSDPGVGGETQYF

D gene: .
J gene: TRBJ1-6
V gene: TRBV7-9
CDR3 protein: CASQGNSPLHF

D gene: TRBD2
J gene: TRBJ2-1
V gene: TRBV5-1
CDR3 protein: CASSPETGTRREQFF

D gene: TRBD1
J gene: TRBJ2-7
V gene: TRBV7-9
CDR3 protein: CASSSTTGGPRYEQYF

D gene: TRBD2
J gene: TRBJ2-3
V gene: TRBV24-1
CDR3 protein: CATGREGSTDTQYF

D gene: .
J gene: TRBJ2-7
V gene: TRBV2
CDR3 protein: CASSPRQLFSYEQYF

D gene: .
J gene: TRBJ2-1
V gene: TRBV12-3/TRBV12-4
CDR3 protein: CASSGAEGGTYNEQFF

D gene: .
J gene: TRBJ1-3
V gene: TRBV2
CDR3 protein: CASSEALPGAGNTIYF

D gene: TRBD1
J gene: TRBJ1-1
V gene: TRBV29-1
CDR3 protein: CSVTGQLNTEAFF

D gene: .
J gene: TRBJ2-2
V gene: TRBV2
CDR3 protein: CASWGSLTSGELFF

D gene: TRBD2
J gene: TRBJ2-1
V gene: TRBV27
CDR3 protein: CASSPWGGDLNNEQFF

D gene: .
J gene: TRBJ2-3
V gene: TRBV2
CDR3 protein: CASSALGTDTQYF

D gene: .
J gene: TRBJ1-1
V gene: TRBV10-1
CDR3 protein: CASSESPGQNTEAFF

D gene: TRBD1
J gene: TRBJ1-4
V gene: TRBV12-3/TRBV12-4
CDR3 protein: CASSASGGANEKLFF

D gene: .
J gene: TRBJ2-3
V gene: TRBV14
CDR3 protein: CASSFRLGKGDTQYF

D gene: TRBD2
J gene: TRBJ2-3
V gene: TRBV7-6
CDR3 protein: CASMLSGTTRGTDTQYF

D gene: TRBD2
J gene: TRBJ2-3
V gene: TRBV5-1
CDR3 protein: CASSQKRSGSSTDTQYF

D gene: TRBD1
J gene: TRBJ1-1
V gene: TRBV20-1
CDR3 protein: CSARDGTVGWAFF

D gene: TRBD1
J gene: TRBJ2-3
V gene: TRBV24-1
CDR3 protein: CATSDWTGVSDTQYF

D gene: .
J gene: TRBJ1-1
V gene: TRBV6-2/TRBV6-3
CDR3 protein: CASSTGTMNTEAFF

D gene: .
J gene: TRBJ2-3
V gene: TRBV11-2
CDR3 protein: CASSLDRRQRSTDTQYF

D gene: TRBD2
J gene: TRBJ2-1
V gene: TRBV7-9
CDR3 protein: CASSSTASGNF

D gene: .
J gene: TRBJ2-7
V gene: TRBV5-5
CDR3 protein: CASRLAVGQGGYEQYF

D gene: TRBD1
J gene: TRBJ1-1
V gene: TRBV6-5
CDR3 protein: CASSYSYRGTEAFF

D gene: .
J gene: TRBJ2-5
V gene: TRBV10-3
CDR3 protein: CAISESTEETQYF

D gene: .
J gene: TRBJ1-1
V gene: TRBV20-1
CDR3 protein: CSARVALNTEAFF

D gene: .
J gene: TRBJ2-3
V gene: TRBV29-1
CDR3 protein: CSVVGISAPDTQYF

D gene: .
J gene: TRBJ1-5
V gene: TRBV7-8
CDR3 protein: CASSSWGPDQPQHF

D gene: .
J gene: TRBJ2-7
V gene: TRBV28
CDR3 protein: CASSSPYPTYEQYF

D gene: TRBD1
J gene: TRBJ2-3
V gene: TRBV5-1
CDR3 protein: CASSSITGGSDTQYF